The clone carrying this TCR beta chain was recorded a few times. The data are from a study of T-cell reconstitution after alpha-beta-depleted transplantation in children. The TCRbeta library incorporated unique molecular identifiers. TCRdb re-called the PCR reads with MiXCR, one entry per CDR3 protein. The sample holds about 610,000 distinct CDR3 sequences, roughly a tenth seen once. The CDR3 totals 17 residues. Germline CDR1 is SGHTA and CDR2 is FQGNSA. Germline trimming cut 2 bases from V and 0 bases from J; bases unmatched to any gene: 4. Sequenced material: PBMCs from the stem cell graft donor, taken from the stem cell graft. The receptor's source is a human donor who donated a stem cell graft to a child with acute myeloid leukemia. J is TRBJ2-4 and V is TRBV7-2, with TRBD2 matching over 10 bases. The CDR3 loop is CASSLLLAGVAKNIQYF. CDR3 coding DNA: TGTGCCAGCAGCTTACTGCTAGCGGGGGTAGCCAAAAACATTCAGTACTTC.